Following are 8 T cell receptor beta chains from one sample sequenced in a study of T cells in Graves' hyperthyroidism and ophthalmopathy. Amplification of TCR beta CDR3 regions used RNA as the template. The HTBI set primed first-round TCR CDR3 RT-PCR. TCRdb re-derived calls from the multiplex PCR reads in MiXCR, one entry per CDR3 protein. The data show a few hundred thousand distinct CDR3 sequences, about 14% seen once. Material for sequencing was blood. Receptors originate from a woman in her 30s with Graves' ophthalmopathy.

This clonotype was recorded at least ten times. The chain combines TRBV6-6 with TRBJ2-3, with no clear D. V lost 2 bases and J lost 0, with 6 bases in between. Germline V gene data show CDR1 as MNHNY and CDR2 as SVGAGI (reference sequence). The CDR3 is made up of 14 amino acids. The CDR3 region is CASSYGASTDTQYF. Written as DNA, the CDR3 is TGTGCCAGCAGTTACGGTGCTAGCACAGATACGCAGTATTTT.

The chain carries TRBV7-6 and TRBJ2-1; TRBD2 aligns across 7 bases. CDR1 is SGHVS, CDR2 FNYEAQ, per germline. This CDR3 has 14 residues. J was trimmed by 5 bases and V by 4 bases; bases with no gene match: 5. This CDR3 reads CASSSAGPNNEQFF. CDR3 sequence (DNA): TGTGCCAGCAGCTCAGCGGGACCCAACAATGAGCAGTTCTTC.

This clonotype was detected a few times. The gene calls are TRBV7-3 and TRBJ2-3; D gene ambiguous. In germline, CDR1 is SGHTA, CDR2 FQGTGA. The CDR3 extends over 13 amino acids. V was cut by 4 bases and J by 6 bases, with 11 bases left in between. CDR3 protein: CASSSAEYDTQYF. Here the CDR3 DNA reads TGTGCCAGCAGCTCGGCAGAGTATGATACGCAGTATTTT.

This clonotype was seen many times. This rearrangement joins TRBV11-2 to TRBJ1-4; D is unclear. V shed 5 bases and J shed 5 bases, with 15 bases lying between them. The length of the CDR3 is 15 residues. Germline loops: CDR1 SGHAT, CDR2 FQNNGV. The CDR3 region is CASSPTDNGNEKLFF. The CDR3 nucleotides read TGTGCCAGCAGCCCCACCGACAACGGGAATGAAAAACTGTTTTTT. The variable domain in full, with the rest retrieved from reference TRBV11-2 and TRBJ1-4, is EAGVAQSPRYKIIEKRQSVAFWCNPISGHATLYWYQQILGQGPKLLIQFQNNGVVDDSQLPKDRFSAERLKGVDSTLKIQPAKLEDSAVYLCASSPTDNGNEKLFFGSGTQLSVL.

The chain joins TRBV6-1 to TRBJ2-7, with TRBD1 as a possible D gene (6 bases). Germline CDR1 and CDR2: MNHNS and SASEGT. CDR3 length: 15 residues. The V end was cut by 5 bases, the J end by 7 bases, with 21 bases between. Here the CDR3 DNA reads TGTGCCAGCAGTCCCCTACAGGGCCCGATGGGGGAGCAGTACTTC. Its translation: CASSPLQGPMGEQYF.

This clonotype was seen repeatedly, ten times or more. An end of the junction differs from the germline gene, which may be a read error. This chain joins TRBV6-1 and TRBJ1-1; TRBD1 is a possible D gene (6 bases). CDR1 and CDR2 from the germline V gene are MNHNS and SASEGT. The CDR3 covers 13 residues. For the CDR3, the DNA is TGTGCCAGCGCCGGGACACGGAACGCTGAAGCTTTCTTT. Translation: CASAGTRNAEAFF.

This clonotype was observed many times. The chain combines TRBV27 with TRBJ2-7, with 7 positions matching TRBD2. Germline V gene data show CDR1 as MNHEY and CDR2 as SMNVEV (reference sequence). This CDR3 region has 15 residues. The V segment lost 5 bases and the J segment 3 bases; nucleotides outside the gene matches: 10. CDR3 residues: CASSDTPSGVYEQYF. CDR3 in DNA: TGTGCCAGCAGTGACACCCCGAGCGGGGTCTACGAGCAGTACTTC.

The gene calls are TRBV6-6 and TRBJ1-1, with 11 bases identical to TRBD1. The CDR3 contains 17 residues. Germline-derived CDR1 and CDR2 are MNHNY and SVGAGI (reference sequence). V was pared by 0 bases and J by 1 base, with 4 bases of the junction left unmatched. The CDR3 sequence is CASSYSDRGLWNTEAFF. The DNA for the CDR3 is TGTGCCAGCAGTTACTCGGACAGGGGGCTTTGGAACACTGAAGCTTTCTTT.